The sequence of this TCR beta chain was determined in a study of T cells in Graves' hyperthyroidism and ophthalmopathy. Amplified TCR beta CDR3 regions derived from RNA transcripts. HTBI primers were employed in a first-round RT-PCR of the TCR CDR3. One entry per CDR3 protein results from TCRdb running MiXCR on the multiplex PCR reads. The sample holds just under 750,000 distinct CDR3 sequences, under 45% seen once. A word on this clonotype: No antigen is known for it.

An approximately 10 ml volume of fresh peripheral blood provided the PBMCs. V lost 8 bases to trimming and J lost 2 bases; unmatched junction nucleotides: 24. This CDR3 has 18 amino acids. Per the germline V gene, CDR1 is DFQATT and CDR2 is SNEGSKA (reference sequence). Study outcomes and limitations: Stable hyperthyroidism and ophthalmopathy were separated using 13 V-J signatures.

The TCR sequence derives from a woman in her thirties or forties with Graves' hyperthyroidism. This chain links TRBV20-1 with TRBJ2-7; 7 bases line up with TRBD2. Material: blood. CDR3 sequence (DNA): TGCAGTACCTCTAGAGGGTTCCCGGGACTAACCAATCCCTACGAGCAGTACTTC. Amino acid sequence: CSTSRGFPGLTNPYEQYF.